The 23 T cell receptor beta chains listed next were all sequenced from one sample in a study of naive and memory T cell subsets. Both TRBC1 and TRBC2 were covered by a beta constant-region primer of two equimolar oligonucleotides. Each CDR3 protein gets one entry after TCRdb re-called the UMI-ligation and nested PCR reads with MiXCR. There are around 160,000 distinct CDR3 sequences in the sample; approximately 15% occur only once, and roughly 0.14% lies in the top ten. Specimen: naive CD4+ T cells from blood. The origin of the receptors is a human donor in good health.

This clonotype was detected many times. The chain is built from TRBV10-3 and TRBJ2-6, with 8 bases matching TRBD1. Germline V lookup: CDR1 ENHRY, CDR2 SYGVKD. Unmatched junction bases numbered 0, after V lost 3 bases and J lost 2 bases. The CDR3 has 15 residues. The CDR3 here is CAISEQGAGANVLTF. The CDR3 nucleotides are TGTGCCATCAGTGAACAGGGGGCTGGGGCCAACGTCCTGACTTTC.

This clonotype was seen a handful of times. The chain recombines TRBV7-9 with TRBJ2-2; weak D call: TRBD1 (6 bases). CDR1 is SEHNR, CDR2 FQNEAQ, per germline (reference sequence). Trimming removed 3 bases at V and 0 bases at J, with 14 bases between. CDR3 length: 17 residues. The CDR3 DNA reads TGTGCCAGCAGCTTTCTGAGGGACACCACGAACACCGGGGAGCTGTTTTTT. Amino acid sequence: CASSFLRDTTNTGELFF.

This clonotype was detected only a few times. V usage is TRBV5-1 and J usage is TRBJ1-2; 7 nucleotides align to TRBD1. CDR1 is SGHRS, CDR2 YFSETQ, per germline. The ends lost 4 bases at V and 8 bases at J; junction bases unmatched: 8. The CDR3 totals 13 residues. This CDR3 reads CASSRDRESGYTF. Here the CDR3 DNA reads TGCGCCAGCAGCCGTGACAGGGAGTCAGGCTACACCTTC.

There are many counts of this clonotype. CDR3 bases: TGCAGCTCTTCTACAGGGCTGGGCACAGATACGCAGTATTTT. It encodes CSSSTGLGTDTQYF. The chain carries TRBV29-1 and TRBJ2-3; D possibly corresponds to TRBD1 (6 bases). The germline V gene encodes CDR1 SQVTM and CDR2 ANQGSEA. The CDR3 has 14 residues. Trimming stripped 8 bases from V and 1 base from J, with 16 bases between.

This clonotype was recorded a few times. This chain links TRBV29-1 with TRBJ2-2; 9 bases are shared with TRBD2. This CDR3 has 14 amino acids. Germline lookup yields CDR1 SQVTM and CDR2 ANQGSEA. V lost 7 bases, J lost 2 bases, and 5 bases stayed unmatched. The CDR3 here is CSAGTSTNTGELFF. In DNA form, the CDR3 reads TGCAGCGCTGGGACTAGCACCAACACCGGGGAGCTGTTTTTT.

This chain connects TRBV20-1 to TRBJ2-1; 14 bases agree with TRBD2. The CDR3 has 18 amino acids. Germline V gene lookup returns CDR1 DFQATT and CDR2 SNEGSKA (reference sequence). The ends lost 4 bases at V and 2 bases at J; junction bases unmatched: 10. CDR3 nucleotides: TGCAGTGCTAAAGGGGCAGGGACTAGCGGGGGTACCTACAATGAGCAGTTCTTC. This translates into CSAKGAGTSGGTYNEQFF.

This clonotype showed up many times. The chain has TRBV18 and TRBJ2-2; TRBD2 matches 7 bases. The CDR3 extends over 17 amino acids. The germline V gene has CDR1 KGHSH and CDR2 LQKENI. V was clipped by 1 base and J by 4 bases; unmatched bases: 9. The CDR3 protein is CASSPRQAGSRTGELFF. CDR3 DNA: TGTGCCAGCTCACCACGGCAAGCGGGATCGCGCACCGGGGAGCTGTTTTTT.

The rearrangement joins TRBV18 to TRBJ2-5; TRBD1 aligns across 7 bases. There are 15 residues in the CDR3. The trim removed 3 bases at V and 0 bases at J, leaving 4 bases unmatched. CDR1 and CDR2 from the germline V gene are KGHSH and LQKENI. The CDR3 coding sequence is TGTGCCAGCTCACCGTCGACAGGGCACCAAGAGACCCAGTACTTC. It specifies CASSPSTGHQETQYF. The full variable domain, rest sourced from reference TRBV18 and TRBJ2-5, is NAGVMQNPRHLVRRRGQEARLRCSPMKGHSHVYWYRQLPEEGLKFMVYLQKENIIDESGMPKERFSAEFPKEGPSILRIQQVVRGDSAAYFCASSPSTGHQETQYFGPGTRLLVL.

V is TRBV5-4 and J is TRBJ2-3, with TRBD2 identical over 12 bases. V lost 2 bases to trimming and J lost 3 bases; unmatched junction nucleotides: 4. The CDR3 runs 16 residues. CDR1 and CDR2 (germline): SGHNT, YYREEE (reference sequence). In DNA, the CDR3 is TGTGCCAGCAGCTTATGGACTAGCGGGACTACAGATACGCAGTATTTT. The encoded protein is CASSLWTSGTTDTQYF.

This rearrangement joins TRBV15 to TRBJ1-3; D gene ambiguous. Trimming removed 0 bases from V and 9 bases from J, with 6 bases in between. The germline gives CDR1 LNHNV, CDR2 YYDKDF (reference sequence). CDR3 length: 12 amino acids. The CDR3: CATSRDPTTIYF. CDR3 bases: TGTGCCACCAGCAGAGATCCGACCACCATATATTTT.

The CDR3 sequence is CASSLASGTGGLGGNQPQHF. The CDR3 nucleotides are TGTGCCAGCAGCTTGGCGTCCGGGACAGGGGGACTAGGGGGCAATCAGCCCCAGCATTTT. The rearrangement uses TRBV5-6 and TRBJ1-5, with 11 nucleotides matching TRBD1. Germline V gene lookup returns CDR1 SGHDT and CDR2 YYEEEE. This CDR3 is 20 amino acids long. Trimming removed 0 bases from V and 2 bases from J; junction bases left unmatched: 13. Full variable domain (rest looked up from reference TRBV5-6 and TRBJ1-5): DAGVTQSPTHLIKTRGQQVTLRCSPKSGHDTVSWYQQALGQGPQFIFQYYEEEERQRGNFPDRFSGHQFPNYSSELNVNALLLGDSALYLCASSLASGTGGLGGNQPQHFGDGTRLSIL.

This clonotype has only a few counts. The chain employs TRBV15 and TRBJ2-7; 8 bases align to TRBD2. The CDR3 sequence is 16 residues long. Germline CDR1 reads LNHNV; CDR2 reads YYDKDF (reference sequence). V was pared by 1 base and J by 0 bases, with 5 bases of the junction left unmatched. The CDR3, as DNA: TGTGCCACCAGCAGAGCTAGCGGGCCTAGCTCCTACGAGCAGTACTTC. This gives the protein CATSRASGPSSYEQYF.

The V gene is TRBV20-1, the J gene TRBJ2-7; TRBD2 agrees at 14 bases. CDR3 size: 15 residues. CDR1 and CDR2 from the germline V gene are DFQATT and SNEGSKA (reference sequence). The ends lost 0 bases at V and 3 bases at J; junction bases unmatched: 1. The CDR3 nucleotides read TGCAGTGCTAGAGACGGACTAGCGGGGGGCTACGAGCAGTACTTC. The encoded protein is CSARDGLAGGYEQYF.

This clonotype was counted ten times or more. The chain has TRBV12-5 and TRBJ2-7; 10 positions match TRBD1. The CDR3 runs 16 residues. V lost 3 bases to trimming and J lost 6 bases; unmatched junction nucleotides: 11. CDR1 LGHNT and CDR2 FRNRAP come from the germline V gene. Written as DNA, the CDR3 is TGTGCTAGTGGTTTCGGCGACAGGGGGCGTTACGGCGAGCAGTACTTC. Amino acids: CASGFGDRGRYGEQYF.

The gene calls are TRBV28 and TRBJ2-5; D may match TRBD1 or TRBD2 (5 bases each). CDR3 size: 13 residues. From germline, CDR1 is MDHEN and CDR2 SYDVKM. Trimming shortened V by 5 bases and J by 0 bases, and 7 bases separated the two germline ends. CDR3: CASSEGYQETQYF. Here the CDR3 DNA reads TGTGCCAGCAGTGAGGGGTACCAAGAGACCCAGTACTTC.

V usage is TRBV27 and J usage is TRBJ2-1; tentative D call: TRBD2 (5 bases). Germline values: CDR1 MNHEY, CDR2 SMNVEV (reference sequence). The V and J ends lost 6 bases and 10 bases respectively, with 25 bases between them. The CDR3 is 16 residues long. The CDR3: CASSPASLVGDIEQFF. The CDR3 region has the DNA TGTGCCAGCAGCCCGGCTTCACTAGTTGGGGATATAGAGCAGTTCTTC.

V usage is TRBV7-2 and J usage is TRBJ2-7; TRBD2 matches 11 bases. Germline CDR1 and CDR2: SGHTA and FQGNSA. This CDR3 region has 18 residues. With 3 bases clipped from V and 4 bases from J, the junction kept 14 bases outside the gene matches. The CDR3: CASSFGGPPGLAAYEQYF. The CDR3 DNA follows: TGTGCCAGCAGCTTCGGGGGGCCTCCGGGACTAGCGGCTTACGAGCAGTACTTC.

This clonotype turned up a few times. The chain links TRBV2 to TRBJ1-5; no reliable D call. The germline V gene has CDR1 SNHLY and CDR2 FYNNEI. This CDR3 is 14 amino acids long. Between the trimmed V and J ends, which lost 0 bases and 5 bases, there was a span of 8 bases. CDR3 DNA: TGTGCCAGCAGTGAAGCAGGGCTCCATCAGCCCCAGCATTTT. This sequence encodes CASSEAGLHQPQHF.

V and J are TRBV9 and TRBJ2-5, with D perhaps matching TRBD1 (5 bases). CDR3 length equals 12 residues. Germline CDR1 SGDLS, CDR2 YYNGEE. The ends were cut back, 1 base at V and 5 bases at J, with 6 bases in the middle. The CDR3 region has the DNA TGTGCCAGCAGCGTAAAGGGGGAGACCCAGTACTTC. It codes for CASSVKGETQYF.

The rearrangement joins TRBV6-2 or TRBV6-3 to TRBJ2-7; D tentatively fits TRBD1 or TRBD2 (6 bases each). CDR1 and CDR2 from the germline V gene are MNHEY and SVGEGT. This CDR3 comprises 15 residues. The V end was cut by 5 bases, the J end by 1 base, with 15 bases between. CDR3 nucleotides: TGTGCCAGCAGTGAAAGGGGGGCGGGATCCTACGAGCAGTACTTC. This encodes CASSERGAGSYEQYF.

V is TRBV5-1 and J is TRBJ1-4; no definite D call. CDR1 is SGHRS and CDR2 is YFSETQ in the germline V gene. This CDR3 region has 14 residues. V dropped 4 bases and J dropped 0 bases, with 7 bases sitting between them. For the CDR3, the DNA is TGCGCCAGCAGCGACCTGACAACTAATGAAAAACTGTTTTTT. It codes for CASSDLTTNEKLFF.

The chain is built from TRBV11-2 and TRBJ2-3, with D possibly matching TRBD2 (6 bases). Germline V gene sequence: CDR1 SGHAT, CDR2 FQNNGV. This CDR3 has 15 residues. The ends were cut back, 1 base at V and 2 bases at J, with 10 bases in the middle. The CDR3 spells CASSLAGVNTDTQYF. CDR3 DNA sequence: TGTGCCAGCAGCTTAGCGGGAGTGAACACAGATACGCAGTATTTT.

The table lists this clonotype with many counts. V and J are TRBV20-1 and TRBJ2-2; 7 nucleotides match TRBD1. V trimming: 3 bases; J trimming: 1 base; junction bases outside the gene matches: 8. Per the germline V gene, CDR1 is DFQATT and CDR2 is SNEGSKA (reference sequence). The CDR3 has 16 residues. This CDR3 reads CSASRGGPKNTGELFF. The CDR3 region has the DNA TGCAGTGCTAGCCGAGGGGGCCCCAAGAACACCGGGGAGCTGTTTTTT.